Presented here are 25 T cell receptor beta chains from one specimen sequenced in a study of tumor and adjacent non-tumor tissue in lung cancer. This sample's RNA came from whole unsorted tissue. A modified ARM-PCR protocol with three rounds of nested PCR amplified TCRbeta. TCRdb reprocessed the multiplex PCR reads with MiXCR, giving one entry per CDR3 protein. The sample lists approximately 79,000 distinct CDR3 sequences; over 60% were seen once. Sample: lung tumor tissue. These receptor sequences come from a middle-aged woman with non-small cell lung cancer.

This clonotype was found a few times. The genes are TRBV20-1 and TRBJ1-5; weak D call: TRBD1 (5 bases). This CDR3 is 15 amino acids long. V was pared by 5 bases and J by 9 bases, with 23 bases between. Germline CDR1 and CDR2: DFQATT and SNEGSKA (reference sequence). The DNA of the CDR3 is TGCAGTGCTTCTTCTCCCGGGCAGGGCGTTTTGCCCCAGCATTTT. Its translation: CSASSPGQGVLPQHF.

Regarding this clonotype: An end of the junction does not agree with germline; a read error may underlie this. The chain couples TRBV29-1 to TRBJ1-5; D may be TRBD1 (5 bases). There are 13 residues in the CDR3. The germline V gene has CDR1 SQVTM and CDR2 ANQGSEA. The CDR3 is CSVNSGTGQPQHF. The CDR3 region has the DNA TGCAGCGTTAACTCCGGGACGGGTCAGCCCCAACATTTT.

As concerns this clonotype: One junction end does not reproduce the germline sequence, and a read error may be involved. The chain employs TRBV29-1 and TRBJ2-3; the D is unclear. CDR3 size: 14 residues. The germline gives CDR1 SQVTM, CDR2 ANQGSEA. The CDR3 loop is CSVGSRLPPDTQYF. Here the CDR3 DNA reads TGCAGCGTTGGATCCCGGCTACCACCAGATACACAGTATTTT.

This clonotype was recorded at least ten times. This chain links TRBV20-1 with TRBJ2-3; TRBD2 aligns across 15 bases. CDR1 is DFQATT, CDR2 SNEGSKA, per germline (reference sequence). V gave up 6 bases and J gave up 11 bases; unmatched junction bases: 18. CDR3 size: 17 residues. The CDR3 reads CSADLTTGLAGGHVQYF. The CDR3 bases are TGCAGTGCCGACCTCACCACTGGACTAGCGGGGGGGCACGTGCAGTATTTT.

This clonotype has at least ten counts. V and J are TRBV4-2 and TRBJ2-2; D gene unclear. Germline CDR1 is LGHNA and CDR2 is YNFKEQ. The germline V and J ends were trimmed by 0 bases and 2 bases, with 16 bases remaining between them. The CDR3 runs to 18 residues. DNA for the CDR3: TGTGCCAGCAGCCAAGATCTAGGTATCCTACTAAACACCGGGGAGCTGTTTTTT. This gives the protein CASSQDLGILLNTGELFF.

This clonotype was detected once. At one end, the junction sequence differs from germline, possibly due to a read error. V usage is TRBV20-1 and J usage is TRBJ1-5, with unresolved D. The CDR3 length is 15 residues. The germline V gene has CDR1 DFQATT and CDR2 SNEGSKA (reference sequence). The CDR3 reads CSTRDLDGSNQPRHF. As DNA, the CDR3 is TGCAGTACTAGAGATCTGGACGGGAGCAATCAGCCCCGGCATTTT.

The count of this clonotype is one. It is likely a read error, because the conserved phenylalanine at the end of the CDR3 is missing. The chain recombines TRBV29-1 with TRBJ2-1; TRBD2 matches at 7 bases. Unmatched junction bases numbered 15, after V lost 1 base and J lost 9 bases. Germline loops: CDR1 SQVTM, CDR2 ANQGSEA. The CDR3 runs 16 residues. The CDR3 reads CSVEAMTSRRGGEQFL. For the CDR3, the DNA is TGCAGCGTTGAAGCAATGACTAGCAGGAGGGGCGGTGAGCAGTTCCTC.

Of note for this clonotype: One end of the junction is discordant with germline, which a read error may explain. This chain connects TRBV6-5 to TRBJ1-2, with TRBD1 matching over 7 bases. In germline, CDR1 is MNHEY, CDR2 SVGAGI. This CDR3 is 16 amino acids long. This chain's CDR3 is CATSYLRTGAPYGYTF. The CDR3 bases are TGTGCCACCAGTTACCTACGGACAGGAGCCCCCTATGGCTACACCTTT.

The chain carries TRBV5-1 and TRBJ1-5; D is undetermined. Germline V gene lookup returns CDR1 SGHRS and CDR2 YFSETQ. The CDR3 totals 13 residues. Trimming shortened V by 1 base and J by 7 bases, and 9 bases separated the two germline ends. DNA for the CDR3: TGCGCCAGCAGCTTGACCCGGGGACAGCCCCAGCATTTT. Its protein is CASSLTRGQPQHF.

This clonotype was detected only once. One end of the junction varies from germline; a read error may be responsible. The chain is built from TRBV10-3 and TRBJ2-5; D gene uncertain. The germline gives CDR1 ENHRY, CDR2 SYGVKD. This CDR3 has 12 amino acids. The CDR3 region is CAIGRYLETQYF. CDR3 nucleotides: TGCGCCATCGGACGGTACCTAGAGACCCAGTACTTC.

This clonotype was observed a few times. This may stem from a read error, because a much larger clone lies one nucleotide away. The chain is built from TRBV13 and TRBJ2-3, with 11 nucleotides matching TRBD1. Germline V gene data show CDR1 as PRHDT and CDR2 as FYEKMQ (reference sequence). Germline trimming cut 8 bases from V and 3 bases from J; bases unmatched to any gene: 10. The CDR3 covers 16 residues. The chain's CDR3 is CASAGVGQGETDTQYF. In DNA form, the CDR3 reads TGTGCCAGCGCGGGCGTGGGACAGGGGGAGACAGATACGCAGTATTTT. Together with reference TRBV13 and TRBJ2-3, the CDR3 gives the full variable domain: AAGVIQSPRHLIKEKRETATLKCYPIPRHDTVYWYQQGPGQDPQFLISFYEKMQSDKGSIPDRFSAQQFSDYHSELNMSSLELGDSALYFCASAGVGQGETDTQYFGPGTRLTVL.

As for this clonotype: A much larger clone is a single base away; this may be a read error. The V gene is TRBV11-2, the J gene TRBJ2-1; D uncertain. The germline V gene encodes CDR1 SGHAT and CDR2 FQNNGV. This CDR3 has 14 amino acids. This CDR3 reads CASSLYRLVSEQSF. The CDR3 region has the DNA TGTGCCAGCAGCTTATACCGGCTAGTTAGTGAGCAGTCCTTC.

As for this clonotype: This likely comes from a read error, as the CDR3 has no conserved phenylalanine or tryptophan at its end. The limits of the CDR3 on the DNA are not certain, so only TCRdb's listed CDR3 is given. The chain combines TRBV7-9 with TRBJ2-3; the table names TRBD2, a call not compared with the DNA. Ends included, the CDR3 has 15 residues. From germline, CDR1 is SEHNR and CDR2 FQNEAQ (reference sequence). CDR3 sequence: CASSRTSGVIDTQYS.

Worth noting for this clonotype: A read error is possible here, since a much larger clone lies one base away. The chain links TRBV5-8 to TRBJ2-3; D uncertain. This CDR3 contains 14 residues. The V end was cut by 1 base, the J end by 7 bases, with 13 bases between. Germline CDR1 is SGHTS and CDR2 is YDEGEE. The CDR3 protein is CASSLWFGRNTQYF. For the CDR3, the DNA is TGTGCCAGCAGCTTGTGGTTCGGTCGGAATACGCAGTATTTT.

This chain uses TRBV4-2 with TRBJ2-4; tentatively, D is TRBD1 (6 bases). Per the germline V gene, CDR1 is LGHNA and CDR2 is YNFKEQ. The CDR3 spans 18 residues. The V gene lost 4 bases and the J gene lost 0 bases, with 19 bases spanning the gap. The CDR3 DNA sequence: TGTGCCAGCAGCCCATCACGGACAGATATCGGAGCCAAAAACATTCAGTACTTC. Its translation is CASSPSRTDIGAKNIQYF.

In this sample, this clonotype turned up many times. V usage is TRBV7-8 and J usage is TRBJ1-1; the D gene is possibly TRBD1 (6 bases). In germline, CDR1 is SGHVS, CDR2 FQNEAQ. With 1 base removed from V and 5 bases from J, the gap between germline ends came to 14 bases. The CDR3 covers 15 residues. Here the CDR3 DNA reads TGTGCCAGCAGCTTAGACAGGGAGTTTCGGACTGAAGCTTTCTTT. Protein sequence: CASSLDREFRTEAFF. The whole variable domain, filled in from reference TRBV7-8 and TRBJ1-1, reads GAGVSQSPRYKVAKRGQDVALRCDPISGHVSLFWYQQALGQGPEFLTYFQNEAQLDKSGLPSDRFFAERPEGSVSTLKIQRTQQEDSAVYLCASSLDREFRTEAFFGQGTRLTVV.

The CDR3 nucleotides are TGTGCCAGCAGTTACGGCCAGGGGAGAGGCTACACCTTC. Translated, it gives CASSYGQGRGYTF. The V gene is TRBV6-5, the J gene TRBJ1-2, with a weak D call TRBD1 (6 bases). This CDR3 is built from 13 residues. CDR1 is MNHEY and CDR2 is SVGAGI in the germline V gene. With 2 bases removed from V and 8 bases from J, the gap between germline ends came to 12 bases.

A remark on this clonotype: A read error may explain this, as a much larger clone is one base away. This chain joins TRBV20-1 and TRBJ1-5; 8 bases align to TRBD1. Germline V gene data show CDR1 as DFQATT and CDR2 as SNEGSKA (reference sequence). V trimming: 7 bases; J trimming: 1 base; junction bases outside the gene matches: 9. This CDR3 comprises 15 residues. CDR3 DNA: TGCAGTGTTAGGGCAGGGGGCGCGAGCAATCAGCCCCAGCATTTT. Its translation: CSVRAGGASNQPQHF.

The gene calls are TRBV11-3 and TRBJ2-1, with TRBD2 matching 8 bases. Germline V gene sequence: CDR1 SGHNT, CDR2 YENEEA. V shed 5 bases and J 5 bases; nucleotides not matched to a gene: 11. This CDR3 region has 16 residues. The CDR3 region is CASSDPGLAYNNEQFF. CDR3 nucleotides: TGTGCCAGCAGCGATCCAGGACTAGCATACAACAATGAGCAGTTCTTC.

As regards this clonotype: It may be a read error: a sequence one base away is much more abundant. The chain joins TRBV20-1 to TRBJ2-1, with TRBD2 matching over 15 bases. The CDR3 sequence is 16 residues long. Per germline, CDR1 DFQATT and CDR2 SNEGSKA (reference sequence). CDR3 DNA: TGCAGTGCTAGCGGACGGACTAGCGGGGGGGACAATGAGCACTTCTTC. This encodes CSASGRTSGGDNEHFF.

Of note for this clonotype: Without the conserved terminal phenylalanine or tryptophan, this CDR3 likely stems from a read error. CDR3 amino acids: CAFSQGSEQYS. CDR3 DNA sequence: TGTGCCTTCAGTCAGGGTTCCGAGCAGTACTCC. V is TRBV10-3 and J is TRBJ2-7; TRBD1 is a possible D gene (5 bases). The CDR3 consists of 11 residues. From germline, CDR1 is ENHRY and CDR2 SYGVKD.

Notes on this clonotype: At one of its ends the junction is not consistent with the germline gene, which may arise from a read error. This rearrangement joins TRBV29-1 to TRBJ2-6; the D gene could be TRBD1 or TRBD2 (6 bases each). Germline CDR1 reads SQVTM; CDR2 reads ANQGSEA. This CDR3 has 13 residues. The CDR3 loop reads CSVGAPGANVMTF. CDR3 nucleotide sequence: TGCAGCGTGGGGGCGCCGGGGGCCAACGTCATGACTTTT.

In regard to this clonotype: A clone one base away is much larger, so this may be a read error. The V gene is TRBV28, the J gene TRBJ2-1; D is unclear. This CDR3 contains 13 residues. Trimming shortened V by 9 bases and J by 2 bases, and 11 bases separated the two germline ends. The germline CDR1 and CDR2 sequences are MDHEN and SYDVKM. This CDR3 is CASAWYTYNEQFF. CDR3 bases: TGTGCCAGTGCGTGGTACACCTACAATGAGCAGTTCTTC.

This rearrangement joins TRBV4-2 to TRBJ1-3; D call uncertain. This CDR3 comprises 17 residues. The germline V and J ends were trimmed by 3 bases and 1 base, with 16 bases remaining between them. Germline CDR1 is LGHNA and CDR2 is YNFKEQ. CDR3 in DNA: TGTGCCAGCAGCCAGAGCCTCCCCCGCGGATCTGGAAACACCATATATTTT. Translated: CASSQSLPRGSGNTIYF.

With regard to this clonotype: This clone may be a read error of a much larger clone one base away. The chain joins TRBV20-1 to TRBJ2-1; 7 positions agree with TRBD2. Looked up from germline, CDR1 is DFQATT and CDR2 is SNEGSKA (reference sequence). Losses at the gene ends were 1 base for V and 8 bases for J; bases not matched to a gene: 8. The CDR3 sequence is 14 residues long. Here the CDR3 DNA reads TGCAGTGCTAGAGGGGGACTACCTCACGATGAGCAGTTCTTC. This encodes CSARGGLPHDEQFF.